These 16 T cell receptor beta chains originate from one sample sequenced in a study of regulatory T cells in long-lasting Graves disease. Construction of TCR beta libraries relied on iRepertoire HTBI primers and on Arm-PCR targeting CDR3 regions. MiXCR was run by TCRdb on the multiplex PCR reads, yielding one entry per CDR3 protein. The sample lists 300,000 to 400,000 distinct CDR3 sequences, 15% to 17% occurring once. The time point is: newly diagnosed GD, antithyroid drugs for less than 3 months. Scientists built the TCR library using RNA that was extracted from PBMCs. The sample consisted of peripheral blood mononuclear cells (PBMCs), taken at new diagnosis, from a patient treated with antithyroid drugs. The receptor source for this set is a female donor with Graves disease.

Notes on this clonotype: A far larger clone is one nucleotide away, so this likely arose from a read error. The chain carries TRBV12-3 or TRBV12-4 and TRBJ2-5; no definite D call. The CDR3 runs to 12 residues. This chain's CDR3 is CASTTSLGEQSF. CDR3 in DNA: TGTGCCAGCACCACTTCCCTTGGTGAGCAGTCCTTC.

This chain connects TRBV7-9 to TRBJ2-1; D is unclear. V was clipped by 5 bases and J by 3 bases, with 14 bases between them. Germline V gene data show CDR1 as SEHNR and CDR2 as FQNEAQ (reference sequence). This CDR3 spans 15 amino acids. CDR3 nucleotides: TGTGCCAGCAGCCCGGCCCCCTTGATCTACAATGAGCAGTTCTTC. Translating gives CASSPAPLIYNEQFF.

This clonotype was picked up a small number of times. The rearrangement joins TRBV15 to TRBJ1-2; a possible D gene is TRBD1 (6 bases). Trimming removed 5 bases at V and 7 bases at J, with 20 bases between. Germline V gene data show CDR1 as LNHNV and CDR2 as YYDKDF (reference sequence). The CDR3 is made up of 15 amino acids. The CDR3 coding sequence is TGTGCCACCAGCGCCAGGCCAGGGGCGCTAAGTGGCTACACCTTC. It encodes CATSARPGALSGYTF.

This chain links TRBV20-1 with TRBJ2-7, with TRBD2 matching over 11 bases. The germline gives CDR1 DFQATT, CDR2 SNEGSKA (reference sequence). J was trimmed by 2 bases and V by 6 bases; bases with no gene match: 3. The CDR3 runs 13 residues. In DNA, the CDR3 is TGCAGTGCCGAGACTAGCGGGACCTACGAGCAGTACTTC. It translates to CSAETSGTYEQYF.

This clonotype has a count of ten or more. The chain is built from TRBV4-1 and TRBJ2-2; no reliable D call. V was pared by 6 bases and J by 6 bases, with 17 bases between. Germline loops: CDR1 MGHRA, CDR2 YSYEKL. The CDR3 contains 15 residues. This CDR3 is CASSRAQVVAGELFF. Here the CDR3 DNA reads TGCGCCAGCAGTCGGGCTCAGGTAGTTGCCGGGGAGCTGTTTTTT.

This clonotype was observed many times. This sequence joins TRBV30 and TRBJ2-2; 10 bases match TRBD2. The CDR3 has 17 amino acids. V lost 4 bases, J lost 0 bases, and 8 bases stayed unmatched. CDR1 GTSNPN and CDR2 SVGIG come from the germline V gene (reference sequence). CDR3 sequence reads: CAWTVTSGNTNTGELFF. The CDR3 DNA follows: TGTGCCTGGACAGTAACTAGCGGGAATACGAACACCGGGGAGCTGTTTTTT.

This clonotype was found many times. The chain links TRBV24-1 to TRBJ2-1, with 7 bases aligning to TRBD1. Trimming took 0 bases from V and 3 from J; bases not matched to a gene: 4. From germline, CDR1 is KGHDR and CDR2 SFDVKD. CDR3 length: 16 residues. Here the CDR3 reads CATSDLGQAGYNEQFF. CDR3 coding DNA: TGTGCCACCAGTGATTTGGGACAGGCGGGCTACAATGAGCAGTTCTTC.

This clonotype was seen repeatedly, ten times or more. The V and J genes are TRBV6-1 and TRBJ2-1, with 10 nucleotides matching TRBD2. CDR1 is MNHNS, CDR2 SASEGT, per germline. The CDR3 totals 15 residues. After removal of 7 bases from V and 3 bases from J, the junction contained 6 bases not matched to a gene. CDR3 region: CASILGTSDYNEQFF. CDR3 sequence (DNA): TGTGCCAGCATCCTCGGGACTAGCGACTACAATGAGCAGTTCTTC.

This clonotype was seen repeatedly, ten times or more. The chain couples TRBV27 to TRBJ1-5; a possible D gene is TRBD1 (5 bases). The CDR3 contains 15 residues. The germline gives CDR1 MNHEY, CDR2 SMNVEV (reference sequence). The germline V and J ends were trimmed by 3 bases and 1 base, with 10 bases remaining between them. For the CDR3, the DNA is TGTGCCAGCAGTTTCCTCGGGGCAAGCAATCAGCCCCAGCATTTT. This encodes CASSFLGASNQPQHF.

This clonotype was picked up many times. This sequence joins TRBV3-1 and TRBJ2-7; no firm D call. Germline values: CDR1 LGHDT, CDR2 YNNKEL (reference sequence). CDR3 length: 13 amino acids. Trimming pared 1 base from V and 8 bases from J, leaving 12 bases between. The CDR3 is CASSQGLLAKQYF. CDR3 bases: TGTGCCAGCAGCCAAGGCCTATTAGCCAAGCAGTACTTC.

This clonotype was recorded at least ten times. The chain recombines TRBV2 with TRBJ1-5, with D perhaps matching TRBD1 (6 bases). This CDR3 contains 16 residues. The V gene lost 3 bases and the J gene lost 4 bases, with 16 bases spanning the gap. In germline, CDR1 is SNHLY, CDR2 FYNNEI. CDR3 coding DNA: TGTGCCAGCAGTGAGTTTGGGGGCAGTTTTAATCAGCCCCAGCATTTT. Translated: CASSEFGGSFNQPQHF.

V and J are TRBV12-3 or TRBV12-4 and TRBJ1-5; 9 bases line up with TRBD1. The CDR3 spans 13 residues. V trimming: 6 bases; J trimming: 9 bases; junction bases outside the gene matches: 6. The CDR3 here is CASRRDREPPQHF. As DNA, the CDR3 is TGTGCCAGCAGACGGGACAGGGAGCCGCCCCAGCATTTT.

This clonotype was observed many times. The rearrangement links TRBV2 to TRBJ1-2, with a possible D match to TRBD1 (5 bases). V was shortened by 4 bases and J by 4 bases, with 13 bases between the two germline ends. This CDR3 spans 14 amino acids. CDR1 and CDR2 (germline): SNHLY, FYNNEI. As DNA, the CDR3 is TGTGCCAGCAGTGGACAGCTCTCCACCTATGGCTACACCTTC. Protein sequence: CASSGQLSTYGYTF.

This clonotype appeared a few times. Germline and junction disagree at one end, which may indicate a read error. The chain joins TRBV20-1 to TRBJ2-2, with a weak D call TRBD2 (5 bases). The CDR3 extends over 12 amino acids. Per the germline V gene, CDR1 is DFQATT and CDR2 is SNEGSKA (reference sequence). The CDR3 DNA reads TGCAGCGCTAGCCCTAACACCGGGGAGCTGTTTTTT. This gives the protein CSASPNTGELFF.

The chain couples TRBV19 to TRBJ1-4; 8 bases match TRBD1. Losses at the gene ends were 9 bases for V and 0 bases for J; bases not matched to a gene: 15. The germline CDR1 and CDR2 sequences are LNHDA and SQIVND (reference sequence). The length of the CDR3 is 18 residues. The CDR3: CARTCLDRGPATNEKLFF. CDR3 sequence (DNA): TGTGCCAGGACATGTCTCGACAGGGGCCCTGCAACTAATGAAAAACTGTTTTTT.

This clonotype has at least ten counts. This CDR3 is CASSYRAVPYNEQFF. The DNA for the CDR3 is TGTGCCAGCAGTTACCGAGCGGTACCCTACAATGAGCAGTTCTTC. The chain uses TRBV6-2 or TRBV6-3 and TRBJ2-1; D may be TRBD2 (5 bases). The CDR3 extends over 15 amino acids. The germline CDR1 and CDR2 sequences are MNHEY and SVGEGT. V shed 2 bases and J shed 2 bases, with 10 bases lying between them.